The 11 T cell receptor beta chains in this list originate from one sample, sequenced in a study of cytomegalovirus exposure and HLA in healthy donors. This PCR relied on a set of 60 Vbeta primers and 13 Jbeta primers. The data were produced by immunoSEQ multiplex PCR, yet TCRdb's version contains in-frame clones alone and is incomplete. Of roughly 200,000 clones listed, roughly 85% are singletons. Material: PBMCs. All receptors come from a woman aged 40 to 50 in good health and CMV-seronegative.

V is TRBV19 and J is TRBJ1-5; 11 bases fit TRBD1. The CDR3 sequence is 18 residues long. Germline trimming cut 3 bases from V and 5 bases from J; bases unmatched to any gene: 12. Germline V CDR1 and CDR2: LNHDA, SQIVND (reference sequence). The CDR3 region is CASSISRTGGAPDQPQHF. The DNA for the CDR3 is TGTGCCAGTAGTATTTCCCGGACAGGGGGCGCGCCCGATCAGCCCCAGCATTTT.

The genes are TRBV6-1 and TRBJ2-1; 10 bases map to TRBD2. Trimming took 2 bases from V and 6 from J; bases not matched to a gene: 4. This CDR3 has 15 residues. From germline, CDR1 is MNHNS and CDR2 SASEGT. CDR3 DNA sequence: TGTGCCAGCAGTGAATACGGGACTAGCGCCAATGAGCAGTTCTTC. Translated: CASSEYGTSANEQFF.

CDR3 loop: CASRGPHGTGTYEQYF. DNA for the CDR3: TGTGCCAGCAGGGGGCCCCACGGGACAGGAACCTACGAGCAGTACTTC. The chain combines TRBV27 with TRBJ2-7; 8 bases align to TRBD1. Trimming took 6 bases from V and 2 from J; bases not matched to a gene: 12. CDR1 is MNHEY, CDR2 SMNVEV, per germline (reference sequence). CDR3 length: 16 amino acids.

V and J are TRBV27 and TRBJ2-2; 7 bases match TRBD1. The CDR3 is 17 residues long. CDR1 and CDR2 (germline): MNHEY, SMNVEV (reference sequence). Trimming cost V 0 bases and J 3 bases; bases outside gene matches: 7. The CDR3 DNA sequence: TGTGCCAGCAGTTTATCTCAGGGGGTCAGATACACCGGGGAGCTGTTTTTT. It is translated as CASSLSQGVRYTGELFF.

The genes are TRBV4-3 and TRBJ2-1, with unresolved D. Germline V CDR1 and CDR2: LGHNA, YSLEER. The CDR3 extends over 15 amino acids. V shed 0 bases and J shed 3 bases, with 9 bases lying between them. CDR3 sequence (DNA): TGCGCCAGCAGCCAAGATGGTCCGGGCTACAATGAGCAGTTCTTC. Its protein product is CASSQDGPGYNEQFF.

The gene calls are TRBV14 and TRBJ1-2; 7 bases match TRBD1. The J segment lost 7 bases and the V segment lost 0 bases, leaving 11 bases of the junction unmatched. The germline gives CDR1 SGHDN, CDR2 FVKESK. The CDR3 covers 16 residues. The CDR3 protein is CASSQDRRGQTSGYTF. The CDR3 DNA sequence: TGTGCCAGCAGCCAAGATCGAAGGGGACAGACTAGTGGCTACACCTTC.

The rearrangement uses TRBV15 and TRBJ1-5; D gene ambiguous. Germline lookup yields CDR1 LNHNV and CDR2 YYDKDF (reference sequence). V was clipped by 0 bases and J by 3 bases, with 6 bases between them. The CDR3 loop spans 14 amino acids. CDR3 coding DNA: TGTGCCACCAGCAGAGATCGGGACAATCAGCCCCAGCATTTT. It specifies CATSRDRDNQPQHF.

This clone has only a few counts. The chain employs TRBV29-1 and TRBJ1-4; D unresolved. V was pared by 7 bases and J by 8 bases, with 17 bases between. The CDR3 runs 13 residues. The germline V gene encodes CDR1 SQVTM and CDR2 ANQGSEA. Here the CDR3 DNA reads TGCAGCGCTAGGATCCGTGCGCCGGAAAAACTGTTTTTT. Its translation is CSARIRAPEKLFF.

The chain links TRBV15 to TRBJ1-4, with 9 bases matching TRBD1. After removal of 2 bases from V and 6 bases from J, the junction contained 1 base not matched to a gene. CDR1 is LNHNV, CDR2 YYDKDF, per germline (reference sequence). CDR3 size: 14 residues. The CDR3, as DNA: TGTGCCACCAGCAGATGGGACAGGGATGAAAAACTGTTTTTT. Translating gives CATSRWDRDEKLFF.

The chain has TRBV5-4 and TRBJ2-3, with D perhaps matching TRBD2 (5 bases). In germline, CDR1 is SGHNT, CDR2 YYREEE (reference sequence). CDR3 length equals 14 residues. V was pared by 2 bases and J by 2 bases, with 9 bases between. Here the CDR3 reads CASSFGILTDTQYF. As DNA, the CDR3 is TGTGCCAGCAGCTTCGGGATCCTCACAGATACGCAGTATTTT.

V usage is TRBV6-1 and J usage is TRBJ1-2; perhaps TRBD1 as D (6 bases). V gave up 6 bases and J gave up 4 bases, with 12 bases separating them. Looked up from germline, CDR1 is MNHNS and CDR2 is SASEGT. CDR3 length equals 13 residues. Here the CDR3 reads CASRAGESYGYTF. CDR3 sequence (DNA): TGTGCCAGCAGGGCAGGGGAATCCTATGGCTACACCTTC.